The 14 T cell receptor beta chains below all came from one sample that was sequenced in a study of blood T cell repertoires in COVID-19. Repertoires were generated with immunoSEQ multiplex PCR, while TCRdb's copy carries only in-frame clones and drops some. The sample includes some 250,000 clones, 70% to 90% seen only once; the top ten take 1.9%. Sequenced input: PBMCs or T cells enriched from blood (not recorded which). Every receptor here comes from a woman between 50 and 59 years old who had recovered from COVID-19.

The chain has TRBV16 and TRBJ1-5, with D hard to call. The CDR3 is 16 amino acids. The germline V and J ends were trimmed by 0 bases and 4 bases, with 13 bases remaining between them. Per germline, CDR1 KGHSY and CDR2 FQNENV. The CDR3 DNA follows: TGTGCCAGCAGCCAATCGATCCCGGGAGTGAATCAGCCCCAGCATTTT. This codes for CASSQSIPGVNQPQHF. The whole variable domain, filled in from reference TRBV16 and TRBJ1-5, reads GEEVAQTPKHLVRGEGQKAKLYCAPIKGHSYVFWYQQVLKNEFKFLISFQNENVFDETGMPKERFSAKCLPNSPCSLEIQATKLEDSAVYFCASSQSIPGVNQPQHFGDGTRLSIL.

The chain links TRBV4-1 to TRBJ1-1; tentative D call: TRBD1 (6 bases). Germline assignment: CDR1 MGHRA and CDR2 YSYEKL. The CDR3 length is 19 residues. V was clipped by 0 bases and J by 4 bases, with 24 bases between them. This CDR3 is CASSQDISGQRRWITEAFF. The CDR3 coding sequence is TGCGCCAGCAGCCAAGATATCTCTGGACAGCGACGATGGATCACTGAAGCTTTCTTT.

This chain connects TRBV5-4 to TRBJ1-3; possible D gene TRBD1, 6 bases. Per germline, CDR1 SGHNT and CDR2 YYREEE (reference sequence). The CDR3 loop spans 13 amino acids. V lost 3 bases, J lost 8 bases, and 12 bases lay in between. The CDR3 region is CASSSAWGHTIYF. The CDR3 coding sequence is TGTGCCAGCAGCTCCGCCTGGGGGCACACCATATATTTT.

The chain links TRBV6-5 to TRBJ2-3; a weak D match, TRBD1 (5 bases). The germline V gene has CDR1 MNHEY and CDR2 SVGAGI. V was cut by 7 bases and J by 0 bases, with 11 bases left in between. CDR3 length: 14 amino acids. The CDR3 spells CASNRAGSTDTQYF. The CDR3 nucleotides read TGTGCCAGCAATCGGGCAGGGAGCACAGATACGCAGTATTTT.

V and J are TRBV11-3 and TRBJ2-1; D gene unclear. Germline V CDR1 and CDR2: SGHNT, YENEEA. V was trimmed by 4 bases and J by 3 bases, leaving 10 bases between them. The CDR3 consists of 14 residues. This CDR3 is CASSSDQIYNEQFF. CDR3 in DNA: TGTGCCAGCAGCTCAGACCAGATCTACAATGAGCAGTTCTTC.

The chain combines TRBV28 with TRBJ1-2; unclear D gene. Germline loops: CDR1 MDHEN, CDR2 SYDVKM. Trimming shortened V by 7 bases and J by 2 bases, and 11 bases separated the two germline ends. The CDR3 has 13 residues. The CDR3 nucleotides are TGTGCCAGCACCCGGGATTGGAACTATGGCTACACCTTC. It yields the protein CASTRDWNYGYTF.

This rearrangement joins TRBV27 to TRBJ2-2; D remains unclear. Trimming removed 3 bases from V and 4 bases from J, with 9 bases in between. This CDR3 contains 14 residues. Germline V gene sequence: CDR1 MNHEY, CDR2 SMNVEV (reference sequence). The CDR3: CASSFSVRTGELFF. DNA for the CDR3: TGTGCCAGCAGTTTTTCGGTGCGCACCGGGGAGCTGTTTTTT.

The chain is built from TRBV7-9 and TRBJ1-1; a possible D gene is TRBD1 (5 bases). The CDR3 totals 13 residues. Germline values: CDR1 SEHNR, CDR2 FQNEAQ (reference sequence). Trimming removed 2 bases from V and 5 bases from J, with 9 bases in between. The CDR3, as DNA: TGTGCCAGCAGCTTACAGGGAGGAACTGAAGCTTTCTTT. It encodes CASSLQGGTEAFF. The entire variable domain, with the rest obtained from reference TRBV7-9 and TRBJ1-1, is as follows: DTGVSQNPRHKITKRGQNVTFRCDPISEHNRLYWYRQTLGQGPEFLTYFQNEAQLEKSRLLSDRFSAERPKGSFSTLEIQRTEQGDSAMYLCASSLQGGTEAFFGQGTRLTVV.

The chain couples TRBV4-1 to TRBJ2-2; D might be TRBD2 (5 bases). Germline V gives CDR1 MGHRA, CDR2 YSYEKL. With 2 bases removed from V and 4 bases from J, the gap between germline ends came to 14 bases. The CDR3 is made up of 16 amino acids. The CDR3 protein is CASSQLRLKVTGELFF. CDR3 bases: TGCGCCAGCAGCCAATTAAGACTAAAAGTCACCGGGGAGCTGTTTTTT.

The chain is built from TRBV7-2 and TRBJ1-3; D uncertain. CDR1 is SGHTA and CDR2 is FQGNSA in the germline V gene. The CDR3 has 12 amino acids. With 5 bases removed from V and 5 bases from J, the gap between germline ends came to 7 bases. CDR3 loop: CASSPNRNTIYF. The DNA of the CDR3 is TGTGCCAGCAGCCCTAACCGAAACACCATATATTTT.

DNA of the CDR3: TGTGCCATCAGTGAGAGACAGTATGGCTACACCTTC. Translating gives CAISERQYGYTF. The chain recombines TRBV10-3 with TRBJ1-2; weak D call: TRBD1 (5 bases). V was cut by 2 bases and J by 5 bases, with 6 bases left in between. The CDR3 is made up of 12 amino acids. The germline gives CDR1 ENHRY, CDR2 SYGVKD.

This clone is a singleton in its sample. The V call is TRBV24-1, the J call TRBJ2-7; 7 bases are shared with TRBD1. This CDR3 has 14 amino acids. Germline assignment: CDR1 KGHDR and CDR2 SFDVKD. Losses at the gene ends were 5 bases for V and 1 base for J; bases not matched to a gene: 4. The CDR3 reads CATSAGTASYEQYF. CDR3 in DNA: TGTGCCACCAGTGCCGGGACAGCTTCCTACGAGCAGTACTTC.

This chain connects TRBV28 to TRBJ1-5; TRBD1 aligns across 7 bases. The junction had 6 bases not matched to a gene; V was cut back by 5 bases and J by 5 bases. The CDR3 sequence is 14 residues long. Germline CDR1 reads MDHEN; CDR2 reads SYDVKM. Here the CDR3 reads CASSPETGHQPQHF. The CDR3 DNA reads TGTGCCAGCAGTCCGGAGACAGGGCATCAGCCCCAGCATTTT.

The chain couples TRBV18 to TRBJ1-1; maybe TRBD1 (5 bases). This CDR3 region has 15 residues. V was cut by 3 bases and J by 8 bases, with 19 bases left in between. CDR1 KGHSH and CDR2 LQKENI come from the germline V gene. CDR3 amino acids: CASSPDQGDLGEAFF. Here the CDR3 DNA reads TGTGCCAGCTCACCCGACCAAGGGGATCTCGGGGAAGCTTTCTTT. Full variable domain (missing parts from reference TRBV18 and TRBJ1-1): NAGVMQNPRHLVRRRGQEARLRCSPMKGHSHVYWYRQLPEEGLKFMVYLQKENIIDESGMPKERFSAEFPKEGPSILRIQQVVRGDSAAYFCASSPDQGDLGEAFFGQGTRLTVV.